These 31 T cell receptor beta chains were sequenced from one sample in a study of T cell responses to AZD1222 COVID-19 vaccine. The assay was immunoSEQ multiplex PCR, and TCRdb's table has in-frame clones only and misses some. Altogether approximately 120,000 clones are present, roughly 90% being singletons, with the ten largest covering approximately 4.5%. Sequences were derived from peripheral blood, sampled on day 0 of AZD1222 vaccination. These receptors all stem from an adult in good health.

CDR3 sequence: CASSLKAGGGNEQFF. CDR3 sequence (DNA): TGTGCCAGCAGCTTAAAAGCGGGGGGCGGTAATGAGCAGTTCTTC. The V call is TRBV7-2, the J call TRBJ2-1; 9 nucleotides align to TRBD2. This CDR3 region has 15 residues. V lost 2 bases and J lost 7; bases outside the gene matches: 6. Germline CDR1 is SGHTA and CDR2 is FQGNSA. Full variable domain (rest looked up from reference TRBV7-2 and TRBJ2-1): GAGVSQSPSNKVTEKGKDVELRCDPISGHTALYWYRQSLGQGLEFLIYFQGNSAPDKSGLPSDRFSAERTGGSVSTLTIQRTQQEDSAVYLCASSLKAGGGNEQFFGPGTRLTVL.

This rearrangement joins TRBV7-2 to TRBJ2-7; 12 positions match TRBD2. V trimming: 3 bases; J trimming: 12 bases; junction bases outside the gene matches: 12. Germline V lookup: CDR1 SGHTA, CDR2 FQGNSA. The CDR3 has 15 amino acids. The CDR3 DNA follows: TGTGCCAGCAGCTTTTCAGCCGGGACTAGCGGGCGTATGTACTTC. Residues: CASSFSAGTSGRMYF.

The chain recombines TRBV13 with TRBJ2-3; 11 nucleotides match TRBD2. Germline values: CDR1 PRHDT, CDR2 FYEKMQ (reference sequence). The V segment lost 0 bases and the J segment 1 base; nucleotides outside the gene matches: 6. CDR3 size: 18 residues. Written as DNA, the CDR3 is TGTGCCAGCAGCTTAGGACTAGCGGGGGATCTGGGCACAGATACGCAGTATTTT. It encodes CASSLGLAGDLGTDTQYF.

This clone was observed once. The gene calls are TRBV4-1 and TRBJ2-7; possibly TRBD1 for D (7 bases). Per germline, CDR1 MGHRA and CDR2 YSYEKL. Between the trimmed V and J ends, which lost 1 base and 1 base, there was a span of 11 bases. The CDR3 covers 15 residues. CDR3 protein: CASSQGRGQSYEQYF. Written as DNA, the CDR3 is TGCGCCAGCAGCCAAGGGAGGGGACAGTCCTACGAGCAGTACTTC.

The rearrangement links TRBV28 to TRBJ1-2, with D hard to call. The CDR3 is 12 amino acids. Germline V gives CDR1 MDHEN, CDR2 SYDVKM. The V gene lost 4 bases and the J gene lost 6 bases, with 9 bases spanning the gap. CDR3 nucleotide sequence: TGTGCCAGCAGTTCTATTACGGATGGCTACACCTTC. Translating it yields CASSSITDGYTF.

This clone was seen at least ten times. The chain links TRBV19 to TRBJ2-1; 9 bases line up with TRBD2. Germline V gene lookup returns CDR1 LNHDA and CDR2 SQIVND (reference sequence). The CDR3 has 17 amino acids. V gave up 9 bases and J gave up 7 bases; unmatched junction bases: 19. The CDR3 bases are TGTGCCAGCTTAAATCCCGGGGGCGGGAGGGCCCGGAATGAGCAGTTCTTC. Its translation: CASLNPGGGRARNEQFF.

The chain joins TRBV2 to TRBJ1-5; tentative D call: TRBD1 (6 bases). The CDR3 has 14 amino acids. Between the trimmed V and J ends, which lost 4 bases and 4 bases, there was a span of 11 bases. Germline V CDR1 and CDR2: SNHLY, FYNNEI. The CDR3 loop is CASSADGQNQPQHF. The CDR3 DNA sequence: TGTGCCAGCAGTGCGGACGGACAGAATCAGCCCCAGCATTTT.

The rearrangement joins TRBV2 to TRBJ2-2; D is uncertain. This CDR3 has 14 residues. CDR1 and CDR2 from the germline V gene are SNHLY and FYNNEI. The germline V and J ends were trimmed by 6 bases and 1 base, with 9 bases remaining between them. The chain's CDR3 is CASRLEQNTGELFF. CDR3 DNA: TGTGCCAGCAGGCTAGAACAGAACACCGGGGAGCTGTTTTTT.

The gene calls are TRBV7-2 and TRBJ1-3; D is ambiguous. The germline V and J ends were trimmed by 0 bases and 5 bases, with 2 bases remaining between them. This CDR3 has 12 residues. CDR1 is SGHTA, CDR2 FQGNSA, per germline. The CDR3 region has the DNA TGTGCCAGCAGCTTAGCGCGAAACACCATATATTTT. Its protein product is CASSLARNTIYF.

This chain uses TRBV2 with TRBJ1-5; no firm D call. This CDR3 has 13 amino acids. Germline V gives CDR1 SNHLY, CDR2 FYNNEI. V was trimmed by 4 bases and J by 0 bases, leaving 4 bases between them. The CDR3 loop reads CASSGYSNQPQHF. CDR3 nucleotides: TGTGCCAGCAGTGGTTATAGCAATCAGCCCCAGCATTTT.

CDR3 nucleotides: TGCGCCAGCAGCACTGACAGCTATGGCTACACCTTC. This sequence encodes CASSTDSYGYTF. The genes are TRBV5-1 and TRBJ1-2; perhaps TRBD1 as D (5 bases). Between the trimmed V and J ends, which lost 4 bases and 4 bases, there was a span of 8 bases. The germline gives CDR1 SGHRS, CDR2 YFSETQ. The CDR3 totals 12 residues.

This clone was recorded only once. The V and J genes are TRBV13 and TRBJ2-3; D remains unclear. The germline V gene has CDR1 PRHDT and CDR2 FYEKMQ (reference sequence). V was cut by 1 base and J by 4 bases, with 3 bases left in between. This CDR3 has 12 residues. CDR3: CASSLVADTQYF. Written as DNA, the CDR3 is TGTGCCAGCAGCTTAGTTGCAGATACGCAGTATTTT.

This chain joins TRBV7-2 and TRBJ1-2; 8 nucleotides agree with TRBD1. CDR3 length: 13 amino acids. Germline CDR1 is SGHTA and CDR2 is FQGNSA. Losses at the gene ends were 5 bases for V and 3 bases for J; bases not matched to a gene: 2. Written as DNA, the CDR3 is TGTGCCAGCAGCGGGGACAGGCACTATGGCTACACCTTC. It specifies CASSGDRHYGYTF.

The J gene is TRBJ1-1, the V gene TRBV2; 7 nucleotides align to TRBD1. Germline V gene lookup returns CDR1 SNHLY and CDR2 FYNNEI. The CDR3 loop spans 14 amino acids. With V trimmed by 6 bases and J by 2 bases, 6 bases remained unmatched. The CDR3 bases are TGTGCCAGCAGACGACAGGGCTCAAACACTGAAGCTTTCTTT. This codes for CASRRQGSNTEAFF.

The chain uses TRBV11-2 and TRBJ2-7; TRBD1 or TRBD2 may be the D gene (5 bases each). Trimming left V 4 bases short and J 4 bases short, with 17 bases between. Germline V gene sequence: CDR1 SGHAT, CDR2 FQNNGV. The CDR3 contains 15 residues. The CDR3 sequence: CASSSPEAGSYEQYF. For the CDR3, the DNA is TGTGCCAGCAGCTCACCGGAGGCAGGGTCGTACGAGCAGTACTTC.

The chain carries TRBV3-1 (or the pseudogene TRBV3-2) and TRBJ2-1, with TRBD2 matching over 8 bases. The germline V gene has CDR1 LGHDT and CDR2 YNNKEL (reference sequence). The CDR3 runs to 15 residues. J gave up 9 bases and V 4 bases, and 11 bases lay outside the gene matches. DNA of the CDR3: TGTGCCAGCAGCCCCCCGGGACTAGGATCTTCTGAGCAGTTCTTC. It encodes CASSPPGLGSSEQFF.

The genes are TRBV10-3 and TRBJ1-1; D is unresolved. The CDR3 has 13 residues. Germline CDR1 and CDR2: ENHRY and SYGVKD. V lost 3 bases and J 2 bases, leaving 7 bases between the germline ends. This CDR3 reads CAISETVNTEAFF. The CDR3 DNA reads TGTGCCATCAGTGAAACAGTAAACACTGAAGCTTTCTTT.

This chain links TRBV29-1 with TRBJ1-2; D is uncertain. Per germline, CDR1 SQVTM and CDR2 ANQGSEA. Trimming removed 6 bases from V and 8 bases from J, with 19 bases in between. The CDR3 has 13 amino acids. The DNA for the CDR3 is TGCAGCGTCGTCGGGGTGTCGAACGGGGGCTACACCTTC. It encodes CSVVGVSNGGYTF.

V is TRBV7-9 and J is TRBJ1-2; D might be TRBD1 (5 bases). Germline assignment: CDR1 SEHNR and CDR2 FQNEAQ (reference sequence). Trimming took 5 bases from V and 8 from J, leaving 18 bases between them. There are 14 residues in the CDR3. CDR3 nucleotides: TGTGCCAGCAGCCTCTTGGGCCAGGGAGGCGGCTACACCTTC. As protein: CASSLLGQGGGYTF.

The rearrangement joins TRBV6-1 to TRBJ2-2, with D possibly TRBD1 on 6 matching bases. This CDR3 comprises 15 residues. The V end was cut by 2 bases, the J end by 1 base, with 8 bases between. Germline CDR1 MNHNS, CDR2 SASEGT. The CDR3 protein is CASSEQGMNTGELFF. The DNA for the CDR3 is TGTGCCAGCAGTGAACAGGGGATGAACACCGGGGAGCTGTTTTTT.

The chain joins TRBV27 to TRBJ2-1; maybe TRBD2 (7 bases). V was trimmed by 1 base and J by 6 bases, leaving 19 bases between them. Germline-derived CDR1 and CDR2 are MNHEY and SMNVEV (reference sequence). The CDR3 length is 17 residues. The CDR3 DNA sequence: TGTGCCAGCAGTTTATATGGAGGGGGGGGGATACGCAATGAGCAGTTCTTC. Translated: CASSLYGGGGIRNEQFF.

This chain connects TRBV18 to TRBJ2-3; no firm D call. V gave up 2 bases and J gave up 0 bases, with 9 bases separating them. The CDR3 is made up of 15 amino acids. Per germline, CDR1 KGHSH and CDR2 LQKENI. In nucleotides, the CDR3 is TGTGCCAGCTCACCAAACCAGGACAGCACAGATACGCAGTATTTT. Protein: CASSPNQDSTDTQYF.

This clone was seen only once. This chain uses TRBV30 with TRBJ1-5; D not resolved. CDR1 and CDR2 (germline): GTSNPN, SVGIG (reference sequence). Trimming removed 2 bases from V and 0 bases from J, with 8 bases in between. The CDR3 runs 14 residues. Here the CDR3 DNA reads TGTGCCTGGAGTTCCGGGAATAGCAATCAGCCCCAGCATTTT. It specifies CAWSSGNSNQPQHF.

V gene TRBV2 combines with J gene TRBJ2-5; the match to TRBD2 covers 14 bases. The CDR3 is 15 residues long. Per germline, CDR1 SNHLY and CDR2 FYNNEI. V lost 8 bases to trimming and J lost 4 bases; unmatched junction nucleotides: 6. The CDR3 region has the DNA TGTGCCAGCGGGGGACTAGCGGGGGTACGAGAGACCCAGTACTTC. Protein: CASGGLAGVRETQYF.

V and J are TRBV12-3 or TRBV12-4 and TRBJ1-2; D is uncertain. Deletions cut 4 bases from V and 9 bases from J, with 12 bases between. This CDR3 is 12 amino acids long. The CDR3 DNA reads TGTGCCAGCAGTTATCGTTCCAGCAGCTACACCTTC. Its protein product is CASSYRSSSYTF.

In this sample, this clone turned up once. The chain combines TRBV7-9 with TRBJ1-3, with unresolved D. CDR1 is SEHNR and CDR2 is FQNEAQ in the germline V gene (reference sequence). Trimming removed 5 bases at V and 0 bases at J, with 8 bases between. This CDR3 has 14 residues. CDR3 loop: CASSPSSSGNTIYF. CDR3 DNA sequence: TGTGCCAGCAGCCCTAGTAGCTCTGGAAACACCATATATTTT.

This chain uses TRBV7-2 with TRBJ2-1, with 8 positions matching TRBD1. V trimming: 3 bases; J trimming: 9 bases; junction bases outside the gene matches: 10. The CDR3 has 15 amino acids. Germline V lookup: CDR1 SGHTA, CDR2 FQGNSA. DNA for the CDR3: TGTGCCAGCAGCTTTGGACAGGGTTACGGAAGTGAGCAGTTCTTC. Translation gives CASSFGQGYGSEQFF.

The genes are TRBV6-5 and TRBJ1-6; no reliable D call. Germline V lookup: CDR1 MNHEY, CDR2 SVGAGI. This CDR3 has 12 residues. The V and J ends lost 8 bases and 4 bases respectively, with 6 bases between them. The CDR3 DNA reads TGTGCCAGCTCGAGTTATAATTCACCCCTCCACTTT. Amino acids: CASSSYNSPLHF.

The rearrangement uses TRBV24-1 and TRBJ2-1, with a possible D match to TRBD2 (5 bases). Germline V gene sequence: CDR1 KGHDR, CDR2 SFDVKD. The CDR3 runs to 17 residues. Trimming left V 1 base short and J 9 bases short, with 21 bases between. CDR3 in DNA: TGTGCCACCAGTGATTTTCCACGGACTGGGCCCTGGCCTGAGCAGTTCTTC. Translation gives CATSDFPRTGPWPEQFF.

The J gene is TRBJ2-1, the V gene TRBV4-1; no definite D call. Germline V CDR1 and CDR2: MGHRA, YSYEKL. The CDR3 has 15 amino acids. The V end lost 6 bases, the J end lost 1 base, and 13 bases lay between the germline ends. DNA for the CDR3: TGCGCCAGCAGGCAGGTGGTAACGTCCTACAATGAGCAGTTCTTC. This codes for CASRQVVTSYNEQFF.

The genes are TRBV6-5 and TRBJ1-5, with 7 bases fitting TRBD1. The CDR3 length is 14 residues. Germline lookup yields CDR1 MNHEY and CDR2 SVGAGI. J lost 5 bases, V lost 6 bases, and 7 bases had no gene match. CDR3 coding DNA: TGTGCCAGCAGAAAGCGGGACAGTTATCAGCCCCAGCATTTT. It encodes CASRKRDSYQPQHF.